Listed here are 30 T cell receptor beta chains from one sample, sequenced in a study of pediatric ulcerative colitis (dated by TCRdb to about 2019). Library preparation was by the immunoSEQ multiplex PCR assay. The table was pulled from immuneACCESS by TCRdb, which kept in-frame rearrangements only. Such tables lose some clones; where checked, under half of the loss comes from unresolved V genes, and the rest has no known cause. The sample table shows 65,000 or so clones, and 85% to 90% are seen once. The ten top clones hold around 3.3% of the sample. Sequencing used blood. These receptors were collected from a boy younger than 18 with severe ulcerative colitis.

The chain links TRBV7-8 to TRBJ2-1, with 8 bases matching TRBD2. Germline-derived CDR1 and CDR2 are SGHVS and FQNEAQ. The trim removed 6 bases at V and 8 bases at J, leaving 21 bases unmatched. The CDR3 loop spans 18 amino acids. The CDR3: CASSPALWREEVLDEQFF. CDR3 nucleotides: TGTGCCAGCAGTCCCGCCCTGTGGCGGGAGGAAGTTCTGGATGAGCAGTTCTTC.

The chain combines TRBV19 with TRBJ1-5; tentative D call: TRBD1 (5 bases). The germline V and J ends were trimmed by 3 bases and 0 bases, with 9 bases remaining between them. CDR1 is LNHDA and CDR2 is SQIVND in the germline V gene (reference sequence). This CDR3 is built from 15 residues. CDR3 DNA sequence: TGTGCCAGTAGTATGGGACTGAGTAGCAATCAGCCCCAGCATTTT. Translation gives CASSMGLSSNQPQHF.

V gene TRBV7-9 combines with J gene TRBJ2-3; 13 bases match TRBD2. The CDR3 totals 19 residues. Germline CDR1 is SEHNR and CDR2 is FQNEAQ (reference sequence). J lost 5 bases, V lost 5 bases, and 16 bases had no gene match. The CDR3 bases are TGTGCCAGCAGCCATGGCGGACTAGCGGGAGCCTCCTTTGAAGATACGCAGTATTTT. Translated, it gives CASSHGGLAGASFEDTQYF.

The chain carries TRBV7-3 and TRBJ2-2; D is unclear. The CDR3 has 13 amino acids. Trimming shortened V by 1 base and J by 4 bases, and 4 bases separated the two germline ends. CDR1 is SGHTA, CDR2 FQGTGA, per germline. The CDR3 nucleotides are TGTGCCAGCAGCTTAAGCTTCACCGGGGAGCTGTTTTTT. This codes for CASSLSFTGELFF.

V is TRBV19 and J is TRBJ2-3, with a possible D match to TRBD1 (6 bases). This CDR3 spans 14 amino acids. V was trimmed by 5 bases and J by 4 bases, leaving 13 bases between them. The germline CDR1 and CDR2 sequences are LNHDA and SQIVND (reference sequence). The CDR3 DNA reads TGTGCCAGTAGTGTGAGACAGGACGCAGATACGCAGTATTTT. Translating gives CASSVRQDADTQYF.

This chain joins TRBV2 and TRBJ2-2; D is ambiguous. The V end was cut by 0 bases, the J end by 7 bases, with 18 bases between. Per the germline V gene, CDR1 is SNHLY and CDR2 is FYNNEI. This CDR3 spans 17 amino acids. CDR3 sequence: CASSEAAPVIRGGELFF. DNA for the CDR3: TGTGCCAGCAGTGAAGCTGCCCCGGTGATACGAGGCGGGGAGCTGTTTTTT.

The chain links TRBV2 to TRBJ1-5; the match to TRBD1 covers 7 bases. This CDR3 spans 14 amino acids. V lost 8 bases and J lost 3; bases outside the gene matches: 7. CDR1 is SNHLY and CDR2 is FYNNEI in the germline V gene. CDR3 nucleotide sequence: TGTGCCAGCGGCAAGGGACAGCTCAATCAGCCCCAGCATTTT. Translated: CASGKGQLNQPQHF.

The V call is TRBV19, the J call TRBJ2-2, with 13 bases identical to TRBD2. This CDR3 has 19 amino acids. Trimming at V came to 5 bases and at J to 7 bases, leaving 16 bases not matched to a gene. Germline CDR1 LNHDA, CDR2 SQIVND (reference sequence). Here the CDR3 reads CASSSFYALAGGPIGELFF. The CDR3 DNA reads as TGTGCCAGTAGTTCCTTCTACGCACTAGCGGGAGGGCCTATCGGGGAGCTGTTTTTT.

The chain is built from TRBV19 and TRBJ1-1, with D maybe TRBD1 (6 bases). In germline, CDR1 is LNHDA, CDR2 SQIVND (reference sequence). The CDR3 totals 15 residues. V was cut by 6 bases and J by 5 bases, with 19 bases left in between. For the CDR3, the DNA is TGTGCCAGTAGCCCTAGAGGGGGAGAACGGACTGAAGCTTTCTTT. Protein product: CASSPRGGERTEAFF.

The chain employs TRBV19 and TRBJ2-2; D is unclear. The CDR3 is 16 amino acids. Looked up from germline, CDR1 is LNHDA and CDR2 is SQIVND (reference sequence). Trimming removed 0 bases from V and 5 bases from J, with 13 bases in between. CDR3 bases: TGTGCCAGTAGTATAGATTGGGCAAAAACTACCGGGGAGCTGTTTTTT. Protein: CASSIDWAKTTGELFF.

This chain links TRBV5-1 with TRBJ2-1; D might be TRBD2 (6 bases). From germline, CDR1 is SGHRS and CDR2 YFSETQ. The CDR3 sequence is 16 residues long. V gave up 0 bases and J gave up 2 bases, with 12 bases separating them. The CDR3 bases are TGCGCCAGCAGCTTGGGTATAGCGGCCCCCTACAATGAGCAGTTCTTC. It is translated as CASSLGIAAPYNEQFF.

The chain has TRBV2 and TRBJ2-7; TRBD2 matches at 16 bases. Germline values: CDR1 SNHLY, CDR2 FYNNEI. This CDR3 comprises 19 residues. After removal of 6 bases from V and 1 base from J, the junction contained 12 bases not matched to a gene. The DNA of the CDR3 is TGTGCCAGCAGCCGAAACGAGGGGACTAGCGGGAGGGGGTCCTACGAGCAGTACTTC. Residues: CASSRNEGTSGRGSYEQYF.

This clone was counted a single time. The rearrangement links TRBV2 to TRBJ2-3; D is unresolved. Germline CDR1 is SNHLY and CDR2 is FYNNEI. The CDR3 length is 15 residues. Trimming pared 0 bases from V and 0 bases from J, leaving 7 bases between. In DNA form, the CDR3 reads TGTGCCAGCAGTGAAGCAGCCAGGAGCACAGATACGCAGTATTTT. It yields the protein CASSEAARSTDTQYF.

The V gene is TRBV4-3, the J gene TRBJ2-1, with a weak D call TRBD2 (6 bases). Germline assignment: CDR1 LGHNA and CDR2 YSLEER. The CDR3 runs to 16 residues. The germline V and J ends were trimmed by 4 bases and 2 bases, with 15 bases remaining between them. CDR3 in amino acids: CASSPPQDYPYNEQFF. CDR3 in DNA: TGCGCCAGCAGCCCCCCTCAGGACTATCCCTACAATGAGCAGTTCTTC.

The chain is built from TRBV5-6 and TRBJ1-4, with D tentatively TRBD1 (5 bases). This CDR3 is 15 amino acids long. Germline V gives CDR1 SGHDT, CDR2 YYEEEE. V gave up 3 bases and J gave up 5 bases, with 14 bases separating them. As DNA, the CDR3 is TGTGCCAGCAGCTATAATTACCAGGGAAATGAAAAACTGTTTTTT. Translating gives CASSYNYQGNEKLFF.

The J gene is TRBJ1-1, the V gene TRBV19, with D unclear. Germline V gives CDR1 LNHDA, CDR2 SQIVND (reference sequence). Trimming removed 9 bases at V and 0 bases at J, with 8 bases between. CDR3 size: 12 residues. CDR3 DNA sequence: TGTGCCAGCAGTTCCATGAACACTGAAGCTTTCTTT. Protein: CASSSMNTEAFF.

CDR3 in amino acids: CASSLEGATEGMNTEAFF. The CDR3 DNA is TGTGCCAGCAGCTTAGAAGGGGCGACAGAGGGGATGAACACTGAAGCTTTCTTT. The chain combines TRBV7-2 with TRBJ1-1; the D gene is possibly TRBD1 (5 bases). The CDR3 is made up of 18 amino acids. V was trimmed by 1 base and J by 0 bases, leaving 18 bases between them. Germline loops: CDR1 SGHTA, CDR2 FQGNSA.

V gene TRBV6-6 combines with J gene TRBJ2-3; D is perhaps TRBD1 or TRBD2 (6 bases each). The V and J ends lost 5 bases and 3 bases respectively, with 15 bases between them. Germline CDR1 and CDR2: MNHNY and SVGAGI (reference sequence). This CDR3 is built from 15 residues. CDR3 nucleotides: TGTGCCAGCAGTCGACTAGTAGGGGGTACAGATACGCAGTATTTT. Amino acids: CASSRLVGGTDTQYF.

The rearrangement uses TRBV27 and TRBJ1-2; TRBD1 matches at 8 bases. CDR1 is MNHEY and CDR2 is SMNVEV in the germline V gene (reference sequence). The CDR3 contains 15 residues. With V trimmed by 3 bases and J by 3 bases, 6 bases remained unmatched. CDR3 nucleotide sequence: TGTGCCAGCAGTTTCCAAGGACAGGGTGACTATGGCTACACCTTC. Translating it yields CASSFQGQGDYGYTF.

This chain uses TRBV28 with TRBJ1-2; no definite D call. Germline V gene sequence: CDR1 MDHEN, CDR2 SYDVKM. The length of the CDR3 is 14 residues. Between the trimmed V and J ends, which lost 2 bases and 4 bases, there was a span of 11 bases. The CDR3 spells CASSLRQYFYGYTF. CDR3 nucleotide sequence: TGTGCCAGCAGTTTAAGGCAGTATTTCTATGGCTACACCTTC.

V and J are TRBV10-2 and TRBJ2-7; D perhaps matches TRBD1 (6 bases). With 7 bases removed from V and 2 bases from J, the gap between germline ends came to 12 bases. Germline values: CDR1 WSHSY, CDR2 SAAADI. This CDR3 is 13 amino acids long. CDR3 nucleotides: TGCGCCAGCACCGGGACATCTACCTACGAGCAGTACTTC. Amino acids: CASTGTSTYEQYF.

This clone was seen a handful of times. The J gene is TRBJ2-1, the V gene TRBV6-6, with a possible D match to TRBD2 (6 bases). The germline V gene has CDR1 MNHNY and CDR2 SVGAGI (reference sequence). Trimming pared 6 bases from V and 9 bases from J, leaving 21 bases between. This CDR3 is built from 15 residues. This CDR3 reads CASRPLWRDRGEQFF. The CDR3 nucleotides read TGTGCCAGCAGGCCCCTCTGGCGGGACCGCGGTGAGCAGTTCTTC.

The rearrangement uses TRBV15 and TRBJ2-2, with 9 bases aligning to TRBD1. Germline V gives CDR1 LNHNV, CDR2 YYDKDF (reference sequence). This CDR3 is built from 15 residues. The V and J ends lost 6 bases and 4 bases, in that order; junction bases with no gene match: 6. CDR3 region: CATRKDRGITGELFF. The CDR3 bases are TGTGCCACCAGGAAGGACAGGGGAATCACCGGGGAGCTGTTTTTT.

The CDR3 loop is CASSLAQLADYNEQFF. CDR3 DNA sequence: TGTGCCAGCAGCTTGGCCCAACTAGCGGATTACAATGAGCAGTTCTTC. The genes are TRBV5-4 and TRBJ2-1, with 8 bases identical to TRBD2. In germline, CDR1 is SGHNT, CDR2 YYREEE (reference sequence). V gave up 0 bases and J gave up 4 bases; unmatched junction bases: 6. The CDR3 has 16 residues. The full variable domain, completed using reference TRBV5-4 and TRBJ2-1, is ETGVTQSPTHLIKTRGQQVTLRCSSQSGHNTVSWYQQALGQGPQFIFQYYREEENGRGNFPPRFSGLQFPNYSSELNVNALELDDSALYLCASSLAQLADYNEQFFGPGTRLTVL.

The CDR3 nucleotides read TGTGCCAGCAGTTCCGGACTAGCGGGAGTCTACAATGAGCAGTTCTTC. Translating gives CASSSGLAGVYNEQFF. The chain combines TRBV27 with TRBJ2-1; 13 nucleotides line up with TRBD2. Germline lookup yields CDR1 MNHEY and CDR2 SMNVEV (reference sequence). The CDR3 loop spans 16 amino acids. V was pared by 4 bases and J by 3 bases, with 3 bases of the junction left unmatched.

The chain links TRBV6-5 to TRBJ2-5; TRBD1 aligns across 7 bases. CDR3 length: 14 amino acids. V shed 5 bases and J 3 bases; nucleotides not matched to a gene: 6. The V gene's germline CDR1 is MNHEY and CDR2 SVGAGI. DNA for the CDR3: TGTGCCAGCAGTCTCGACAGGGTTAAAGAGACCCAGTACTTC. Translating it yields CASSLDRVKETQYF.

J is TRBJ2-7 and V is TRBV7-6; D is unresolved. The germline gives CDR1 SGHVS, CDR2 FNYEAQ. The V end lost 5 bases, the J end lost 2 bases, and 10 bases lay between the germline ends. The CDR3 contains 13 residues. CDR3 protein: CASSMADAYEQYF. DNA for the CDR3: TGTGCCAGCAGCATGGCCGATGCCTACGAGCAGTACTTC.

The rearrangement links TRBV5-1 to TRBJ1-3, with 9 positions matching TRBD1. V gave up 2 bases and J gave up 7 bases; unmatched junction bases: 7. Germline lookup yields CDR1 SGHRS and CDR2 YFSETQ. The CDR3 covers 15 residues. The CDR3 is CASSLSPGTGNTIYF. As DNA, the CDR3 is TGCGCCAGCAGCTTAAGTCCCGGGACAGGGAACACCATATATTTT.

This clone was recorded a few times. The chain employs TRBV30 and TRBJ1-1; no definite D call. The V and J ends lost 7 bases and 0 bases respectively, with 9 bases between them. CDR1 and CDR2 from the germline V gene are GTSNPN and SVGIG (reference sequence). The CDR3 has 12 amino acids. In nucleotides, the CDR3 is TGTGCCTCGTTTACAGTGAACACTGAAGCTTTCTTT. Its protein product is CASFTVNTEAFF.

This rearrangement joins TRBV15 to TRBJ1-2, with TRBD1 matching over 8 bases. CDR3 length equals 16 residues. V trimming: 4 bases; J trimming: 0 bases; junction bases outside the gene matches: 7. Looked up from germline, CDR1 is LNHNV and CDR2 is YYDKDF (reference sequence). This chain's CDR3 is CATSKRTGIANYGYTF. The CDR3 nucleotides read TGTGCCACCAGCAAAAGGACAGGGATAGCTAACTATGGCTACACCTTC. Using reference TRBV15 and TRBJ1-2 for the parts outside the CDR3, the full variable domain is DAMVIQNPRYQVTQFGKPVTLSCSQTLNHNVMYWYQQKSSQAPKLLFHYYDKDFNNEADTPDNFQSRRPNTSFCFLDIRSPGLGDTAMYLCATSKRTGIANYGYTFGSGTRLTVV.